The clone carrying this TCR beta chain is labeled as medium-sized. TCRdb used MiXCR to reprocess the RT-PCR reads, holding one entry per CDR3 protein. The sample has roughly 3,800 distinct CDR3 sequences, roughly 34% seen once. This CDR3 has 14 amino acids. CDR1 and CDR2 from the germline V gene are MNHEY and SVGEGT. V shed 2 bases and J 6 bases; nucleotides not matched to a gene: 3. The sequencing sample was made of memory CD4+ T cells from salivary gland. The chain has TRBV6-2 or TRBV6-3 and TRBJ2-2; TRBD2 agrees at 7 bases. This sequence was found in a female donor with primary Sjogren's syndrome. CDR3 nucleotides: TGTGCCAGCAGTTACCGGGGAGGGTCCGGGGAGCTGTTTTTT. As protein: CASSYRGGSGELFF.